This T cell receptor (beta chain) stems from a study of T cells after yellow fever vaccination. Whole-study context: The SMART-Seq v4 Ultra Low Input method served to prepare the low-cell-number fractions.

One entry per CDR3 protein results from TCRdb running MiXCR on the 5' RACE reads. This sample has 500,000 to 650,000 distinct CDR3 sequences, with approximately 13% found just once. Study-level points and caveats: A large majority of primary-vaccination clones showed up again after the booster (about 97% CD4, around 90% CD8). Researchers cautioned that FACS-sorted repertoires could harbor abundant clonotypes contaminating from the bulk population.

The V gene's germline CDR1 is SGHRS and CDR2 YFSETQ. The V gene lost 4 bases and the J gene lost 6 bases, with 10 bases spanning the gap. The CDR3 length is 12 residues. This clonotype showed up just a few times. Its antigen is currently unknown. The TCR originated in a man younger than 45 who received the YFV17D yellow fever vaccine. Source: PBMCs, taken on the day of the yellow fever booster vaccination. The genes are TRBV5-1 and TRBJ2-5; no firm D call. The DNA for the CDR3 is TGCGCCAGCAGCCCCGAGGTCAAGACCCAGTACTTC. Translation gives CASSPEVKTQYF.